Shown below are 9 T cell receptor beta chains from a single sample sequenced in a study of T cells in Graves' hyperthyroidism and ophthalmopathy. It was RNA transcripts that yielded the amplified TCR beta CDR3 regions. An initial round of RT-PCR targeting the TCR CDR3 relied on the HTBI primer set. Each CDR3 protein is one row after TCRdb ran MiXCR on the multiplex PCR reads. The sample records hundreds of thousands of distinct CDR3 sequences, over 15% being singletons. The sample consisted of blood. These TCRs come from a young woman with Graves' ophthalmopathy.

The V and J genes are TRBV7-9 and TRBJ2-5, with 14 bases lining up with TRBD2. The CDR3 totals 17 residues. CDR1 SEHNR and CDR2 FQNEAQ come from the germline V gene (reference sequence). V lost 6 bases to trimming and J lost 2 bases; unmatched junction nucleotides: 8. Written as DNA, the CDR3 is TGTGCCAGCAGTCAACGCGGACTAGCGGGAGGACAAGAGACCCAGTACTTC. Translating gives CASSQRGLAGGQETQYF.

The table lists this clonotype with a few counts. V gene TRBV5-1 combines with J gene TRBJ1-4; a weak D match, TRBD1 (6 bases). This CDR3 is built from 15 residues. The germline V gene encodes CDR1 SGHRS and CDR2 YFSETQ. V was trimmed by 0 bases and J by 6 bases, leaving 12 bases between them. This CDR3 reads CASSLGSGGDEKLFF. The CDR3 nucleotides read TGCGCCAGCAGCTTGGGTTCCGGGGGCGATGAAAAACTGTTTTTT.

The sample holds many counts of this clonotype. The CDR3 here is CAISGGSDEQFF. CDR3 coding DNA: TGTGCCATCAGTGGAGGTAGCGATGAGCAGTTCTTC. The rearrangement links TRBV10-3 to TRBJ2-1; possible D gene TRBD2, 5 bases. V lost 4 bases and J lost 8, with 9 bases in between. The germline V gene has CDR1 ENHRY and CDR2 SYGVKD. The CDR3 length is 12 residues.

Points on this clonotype: Possible read error: a much larger clone is one base away. The chain has TRBV7-9 and TRBJ2-7, with 7 bases identical to TRBD1. Trimming cost V 0 bases and J 2 bases; bases outside gene matches: 7. This CDR3 has 16 amino acids. Germline values: CDR1 SEHNR, CDR2 FQNEAQ (reference sequence). CDR3 bases: TGTGCCAGCAGCTTAGCCCTAGGGGGCTGGACCTACGAGCAGTACTTC. This encodes CASSLALGGWTYEQYF.

This chain connects TRBV10-3 to TRBJ2-1; D possibly corresponds to TRBD2 (6 bases). The CDR3 consists of 13 residues. CDR1 is ENHRY and CDR2 is SYGVKD in the germline V gene. The germline V and J ends were trimmed by 8 bases and 0 bases, with 8 bases remaining between them. The CDR3, as DNA: TGTGCCATCCGGGACTCCTCCTACAATGAGCAGTTCTTC. Amino acids: CAIRDSSYNEQFF.

This clonotype was recorded many times. V is TRBV5-6 and J is TRBJ2-5, with D tentatively TRBD1 (6 bases). The CDR3 runs to 13 residues. Trimming removed 3 bases from V and 5 bases from J, with 11 bases in between. In germline, CDR1 is SGHDT, CDR2 YYEEEE. The CDR3 region has the DNA TGTGCCAGCAGCTCCAGGGGTGGGGAGACCCAGTACTTC. Translating it yields CASSSRGGETQYF.

In its sample, this clonotype was seen many times. This rearrangement joins TRBV12-3 or TRBV12-4 to TRBJ2-1; TRBD1 aligns across 8 bases. This CDR3 is built from 14 residues. The V and J ends lost 3 bases and 6 bases, in that order; junction bases with no gene match: 4. In DNA form, the CDR3 reads TGTGCCAGCAGTTTGGACAGGGAGTTCAATGAGCAGTTCTTC. This encodes CASSLDREFNEQFF.

This chain connects TRBV19 to TRBJ2-4; TRBD1 or TRBD2 may be the D gene (6 bases each). There are 15 residues in the CDR3. V lost 3 bases and J lost 1, with 10 bases in between. Germline lookup yields CDR1 LNHDA and CDR2 SQIVND (reference sequence). The CDR3 region is CASSMQGRAKNIQYF. DNA for the CDR3: TGTGCCAGTAGTATGCAGGGGAGGGCCAAAAACATTCAGTACTTC.

A remark on this clonotype: A much larger clonotype is one base distant, so this may be a read error. The CDR3 region is CAWSREDRTGELFF. CDR3 bases: TGTGCCTGGAGCCGGGAGGACAGGACCGGGGAGCTGTTTTTT. The chain couples TRBV30 to TRBJ2-2; D may be TRBD1 or TRBD2 (7 bases each). Trimming stripped 3 bases from V and 5 bases from J, with 13 bases between. The CDR3 has 14 amino acids. The germline V gene encodes CDR1 GTSNPN and CDR2 SVGIG (reference sequence).